This T cell receptor beta chain was observed in a study of T cells in Graves' hyperthyroidism and ophthalmopathy. Findings and limits, study-wide: Within blood appeared most thyroid clonotypes that had expanded above 0.001.

This clonotype was seen once. Its specificity is not known. Using RNA transcripts as the source, TCR beta CDR3 regions were amplified. Primed by the HTBI set, a first-round RT-PCR was run on the TCR CDR3. TCRdb re-derived calls from the multiplex PCR reads in MiXCR, one entry per CDR3 protein. Among about 380,000 distinct CDR3 sequences, 14% were seen once, and the ten largest hold roughly 11%. The CDR3 covers 15 residues. Germline V gene sequence: CDR1 SQVTM, CDR2 ANQGSEA. The V gene lost 0 bases and the J gene lost 2 bases, with 14 bases spanning the gap. PBMCs stemmed from approximately 9.1 ml fresh peripheral blood.

This chain connects TRBV29-1 to TRBJ2-7; tentatively, D is TRBD2 (6 bases). Sequencing was performed on blood. This receptor was obtained from a woman aged 55 to 70 with Graves' hyperthyroidism. The chain's CDR3 is CSVEDTAGWPYEQYF. The CDR3 coding sequence is TGCAGCGTTGAAGACACGGCGGGGTGGCCCTACGAGCAGTACTTC.